This entry features one TCR beta chain sequence. The data are from a study of blood T cell repertoires in COVID-19. Study-level information: The United States, Italy and Spain supplied acute and convalescent COVID-19 samples. Sources were T cells, B-cell-depleted T cells, or PBMCs; the material itself was cDNA or gDNA.

In the original processing: Reference gene primer amplification gave estimated nucleated cell counts. This table comes from immunoSEQ multiplex PCR, and its TCRdb copy is limited to in-frame clones, with some not included. V, J and clone size reflect that table, while D and trimming were determined from the DNA. The sample has over 150,000 clones; approximately 73% are singletons. Germline CDR1 and CDR2: GTSNPN and SVGIG (reference sequence). Trimming removed 1 base from V and 0 bases from J, with 6 bases in between. This CDR3 is 13 amino acids long. Sequenced material: peripheral blood. The J gene is TRBJ1-1, the V gene TRBV30; D unresolved. The TCR was taken from a woman older than 75 with acute or convalescent COVID-19. Here the CDR3 reads CAWSAQMNTEAFF. CDR3 bases: TGTGCCTGGAGTGCCCAGATGAACACTGAAGCTTTCTTT.